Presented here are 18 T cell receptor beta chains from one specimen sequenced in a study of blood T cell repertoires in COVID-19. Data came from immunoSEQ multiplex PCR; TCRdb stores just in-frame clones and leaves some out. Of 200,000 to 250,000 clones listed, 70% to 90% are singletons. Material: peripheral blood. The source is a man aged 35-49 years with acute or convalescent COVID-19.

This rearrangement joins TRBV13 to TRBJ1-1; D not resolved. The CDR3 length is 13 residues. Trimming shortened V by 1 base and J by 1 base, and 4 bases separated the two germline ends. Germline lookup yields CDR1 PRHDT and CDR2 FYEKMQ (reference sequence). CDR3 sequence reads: CASSLAKNTEAFF. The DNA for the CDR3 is TGTGCCAGCAGCTTAGCTAAGAACACTGAAGCTTTCTTT.

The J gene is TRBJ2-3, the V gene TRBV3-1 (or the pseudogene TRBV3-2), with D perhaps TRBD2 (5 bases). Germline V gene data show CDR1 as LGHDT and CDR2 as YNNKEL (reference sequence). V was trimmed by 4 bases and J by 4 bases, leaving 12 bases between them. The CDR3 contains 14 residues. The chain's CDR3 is CASSPYQLADTQYF. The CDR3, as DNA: TGTGCCAGCAGCCCCTACCAACTAGCAGATACGCAGTATTTT.

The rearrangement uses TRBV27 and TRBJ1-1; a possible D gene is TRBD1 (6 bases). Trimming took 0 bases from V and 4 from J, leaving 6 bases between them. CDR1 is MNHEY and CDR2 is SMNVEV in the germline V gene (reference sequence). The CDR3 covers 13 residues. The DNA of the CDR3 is TGTGCCAGCAGTTTATCCAGGGGCACTGAAGCTTTCTTT. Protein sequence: CASSLSRGTEAFF.

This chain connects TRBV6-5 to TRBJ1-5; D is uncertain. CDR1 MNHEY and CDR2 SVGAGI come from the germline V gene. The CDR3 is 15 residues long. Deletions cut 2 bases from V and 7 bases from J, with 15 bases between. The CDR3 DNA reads TGTGCCAGCAGTTACACCCCGACGGGTGTCCAGCCCCAGCATTTT. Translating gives CASSYTPTGVQPQHF.

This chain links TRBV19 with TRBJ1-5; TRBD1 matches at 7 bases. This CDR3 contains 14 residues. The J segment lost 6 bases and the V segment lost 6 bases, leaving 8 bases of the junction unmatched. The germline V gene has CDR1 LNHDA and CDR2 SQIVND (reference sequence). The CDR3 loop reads CASSQQGRSQPQHF. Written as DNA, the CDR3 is TGTGCCAGTAGCCAACAGGGGAGAAGTCAGCCCCAGCATTTT.

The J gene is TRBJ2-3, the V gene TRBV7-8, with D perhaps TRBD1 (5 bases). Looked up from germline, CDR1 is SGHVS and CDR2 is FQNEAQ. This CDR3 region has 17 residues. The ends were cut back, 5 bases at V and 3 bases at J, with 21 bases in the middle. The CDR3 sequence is CASSLQSGLGPTDTQYF. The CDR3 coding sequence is TGTGCCAGCAGCCTACAGTCAGGTCTGGGGCCGACAGATACGCAGTATTTT.

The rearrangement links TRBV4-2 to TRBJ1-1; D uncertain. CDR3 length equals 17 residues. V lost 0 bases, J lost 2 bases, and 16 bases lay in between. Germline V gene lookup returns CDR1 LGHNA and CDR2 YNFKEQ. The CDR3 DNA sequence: TGTGCCAGCAGCCAAGATGAACTAGGGCCGGCTAACACTGAAGCTTTCTTT. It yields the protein CASSQDELGPANTEAFF.

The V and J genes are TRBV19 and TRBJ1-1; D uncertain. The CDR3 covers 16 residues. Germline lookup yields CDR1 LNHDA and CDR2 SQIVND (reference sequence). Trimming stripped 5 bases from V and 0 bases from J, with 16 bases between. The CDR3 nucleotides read TGTGCCAGTAGTTATAACCTTGGCAGAATGAACACTGAAGCTTTCTTT. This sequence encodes CASSYNLGRMNTEAFF. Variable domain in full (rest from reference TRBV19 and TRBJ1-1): DGGITQSPKYLFRKEGQNVTLSCEQNLNHDAMYWYRQDPGQGLRLIYYSQIVNDFQKGDIAEGYSVSREKKESFPLTVTSAQKNPTAFYLCASSYNLGRMNTEAFFGQGTRLTVV.

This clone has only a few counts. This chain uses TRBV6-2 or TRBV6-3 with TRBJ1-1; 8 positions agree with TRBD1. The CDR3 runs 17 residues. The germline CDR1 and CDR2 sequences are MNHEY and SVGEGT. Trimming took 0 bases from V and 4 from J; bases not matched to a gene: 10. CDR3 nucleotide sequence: TGTGCCAGCAGTTACTCGAGTTCAGGGGGCGCCGTCACTGAAGCTTTCTTT. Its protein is CASSYSSSGGAVTEAFF.

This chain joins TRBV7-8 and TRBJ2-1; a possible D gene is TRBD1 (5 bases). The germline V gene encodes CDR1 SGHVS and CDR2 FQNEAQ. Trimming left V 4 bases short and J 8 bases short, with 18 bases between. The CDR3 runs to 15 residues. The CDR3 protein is CASSSDSAWGHEQFF. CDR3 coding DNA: TGTGCCAGCAGCTCCGACAGCGCTTGGGGCCATGAGCAGTTCTTC.

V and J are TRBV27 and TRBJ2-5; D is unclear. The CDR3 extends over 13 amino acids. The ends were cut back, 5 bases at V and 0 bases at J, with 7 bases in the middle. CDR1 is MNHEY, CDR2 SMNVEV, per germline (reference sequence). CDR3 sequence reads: CASSPRNQETQYF. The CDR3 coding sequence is TGTGCCAGCAGTCCTAGGAACCAAGAGACCCAGTACTTC.

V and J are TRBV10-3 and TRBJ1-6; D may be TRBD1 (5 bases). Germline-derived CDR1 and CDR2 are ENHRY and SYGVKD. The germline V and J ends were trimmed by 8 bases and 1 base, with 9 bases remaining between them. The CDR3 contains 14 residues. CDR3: CAIQGDSYNSPLHF. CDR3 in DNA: TGTGCCATCCAAGGGGATTCCTATAATTCACCCCTCCACTTT.

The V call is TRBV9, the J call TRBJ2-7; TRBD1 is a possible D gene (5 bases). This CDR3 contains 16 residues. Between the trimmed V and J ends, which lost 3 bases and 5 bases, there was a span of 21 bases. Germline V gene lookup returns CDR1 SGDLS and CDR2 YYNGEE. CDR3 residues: CASSGGPKGLVDEQYF. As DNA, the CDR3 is TGTGCCAGCAGCGGAGGACCCAAGGGGTTGGTGGACGAGCAGTACTTC.

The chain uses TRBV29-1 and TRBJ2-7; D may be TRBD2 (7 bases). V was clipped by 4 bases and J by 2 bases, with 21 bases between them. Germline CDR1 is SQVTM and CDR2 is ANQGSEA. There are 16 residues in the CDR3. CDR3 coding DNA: TGCAGCGTTGGCCCAACGCGGGGGCCTATTACCTACGAGCAGTACTTC. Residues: CSVGPTRGPITYEQYF.

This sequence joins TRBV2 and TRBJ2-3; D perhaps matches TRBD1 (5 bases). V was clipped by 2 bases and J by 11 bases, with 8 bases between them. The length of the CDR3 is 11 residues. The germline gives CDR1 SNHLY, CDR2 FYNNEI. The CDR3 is CASSERGMQYF. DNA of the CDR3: TGTGCCAGCAGTGAAAGGGGTATGCAGTATTTT.

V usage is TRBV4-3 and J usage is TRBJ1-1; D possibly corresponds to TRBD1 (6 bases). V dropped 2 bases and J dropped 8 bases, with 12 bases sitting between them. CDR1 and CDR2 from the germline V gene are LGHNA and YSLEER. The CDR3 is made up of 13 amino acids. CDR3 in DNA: TGCGCCAGCAGCCAATTATCCGGACAGGAAGCTTTCTTT. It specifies CASSQLSGQEAFF.

The CDR3 spells CASSSTRDRSEAFF. The CDR3 DNA reads as TGTGCCAGCAGCTCTACCCGGGACAGAAGTGAAGCTTTCTTT. V gene TRBV5-4 combines with J gene TRBJ1-1, with 7 bases lining up with TRBD1. With V trimmed by 3 bases and J by 7 bases, 9 bases remained unmatched. Looked up from germline, CDR1 is SGHNT and CDR2 is YYREEE (reference sequence). This CDR3 spans 14 amino acids.

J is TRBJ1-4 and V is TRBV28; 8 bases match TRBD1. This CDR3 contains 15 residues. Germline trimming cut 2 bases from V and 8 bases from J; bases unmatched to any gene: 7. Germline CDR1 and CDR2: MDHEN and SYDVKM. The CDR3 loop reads CASSLNLGQDEKLFF. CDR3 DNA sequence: TGTGCCAGCAGTTTAAATCTGGGACAGGACGAAAAACTGTTTTTT.